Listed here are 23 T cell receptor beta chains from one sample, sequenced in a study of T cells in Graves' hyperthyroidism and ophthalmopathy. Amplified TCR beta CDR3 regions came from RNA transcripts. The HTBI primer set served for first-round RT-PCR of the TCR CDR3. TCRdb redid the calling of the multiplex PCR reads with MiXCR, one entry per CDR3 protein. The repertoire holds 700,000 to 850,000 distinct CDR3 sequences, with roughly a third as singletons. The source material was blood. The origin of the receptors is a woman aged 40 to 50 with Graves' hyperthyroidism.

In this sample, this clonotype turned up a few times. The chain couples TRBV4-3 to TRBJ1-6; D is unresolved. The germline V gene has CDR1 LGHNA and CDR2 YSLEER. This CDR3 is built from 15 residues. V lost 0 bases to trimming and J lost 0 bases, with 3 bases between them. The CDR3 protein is CASSQEGSYNSPLHF. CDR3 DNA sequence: TGCGCCAGCAGCCAAGAGGGCTCCTATAATTCACCCCTCCACTTT.

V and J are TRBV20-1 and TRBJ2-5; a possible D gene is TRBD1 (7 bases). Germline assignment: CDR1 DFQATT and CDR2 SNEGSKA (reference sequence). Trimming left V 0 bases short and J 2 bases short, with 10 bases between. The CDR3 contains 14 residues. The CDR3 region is CSARESGGQETQYF. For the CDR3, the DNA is TGCAGTGCTAGAGAATCAGGGGGGCAAGAGACCCAGTACTTC.

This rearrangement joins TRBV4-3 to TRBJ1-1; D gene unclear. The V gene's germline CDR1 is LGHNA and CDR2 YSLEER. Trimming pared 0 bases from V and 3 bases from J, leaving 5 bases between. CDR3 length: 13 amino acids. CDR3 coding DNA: TGCGCCAGCAGCCAAGACAAGTACACTGAAGCTTTCTTT. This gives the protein CASSQDKYTEAFF.

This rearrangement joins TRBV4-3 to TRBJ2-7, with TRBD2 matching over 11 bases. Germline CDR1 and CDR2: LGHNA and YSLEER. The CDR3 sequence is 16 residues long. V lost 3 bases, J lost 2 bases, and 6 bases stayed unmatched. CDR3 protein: CASSQETSGAAYEQYF. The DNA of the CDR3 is TGCGCCAGCAGCCAGGAGACTAGCGGGGCGGCCTACGAGCAGTACTTC.

The CDR3 protein is CATSGSVETDKETQYF. The DNA for the CDR3 is TGTGCCACCAGTGGTTCGGTAGAGACAGACAAAGAGACCCAGTACTTC. The V call is TRBV24-1, the J call TRBJ2-5; D perhaps matches TRBD1 (5 bases). Germline V gives CDR1 KGHDR, CDR2 SFDVKD. This CDR3 contains 16 residues. Trimming removed 5 bases at V and 3 bases at J, with 18 bases between.

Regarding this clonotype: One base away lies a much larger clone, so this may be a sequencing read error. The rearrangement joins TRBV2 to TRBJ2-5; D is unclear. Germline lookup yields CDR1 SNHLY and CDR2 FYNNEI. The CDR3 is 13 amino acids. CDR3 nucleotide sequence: TGTGCCGGCAGTGACACTGCCTGGCAGACCCAGTACTTC. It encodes CAGSDTAWQTQYF.

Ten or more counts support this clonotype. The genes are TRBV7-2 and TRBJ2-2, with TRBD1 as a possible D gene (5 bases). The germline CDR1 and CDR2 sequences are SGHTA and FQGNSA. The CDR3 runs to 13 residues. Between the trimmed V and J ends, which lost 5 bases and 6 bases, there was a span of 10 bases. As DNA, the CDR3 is TGTGCCAGCAGCGCTCAGGGCGCCGGGGAGCTGTTTTTT. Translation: CASSAQGAGELFF.

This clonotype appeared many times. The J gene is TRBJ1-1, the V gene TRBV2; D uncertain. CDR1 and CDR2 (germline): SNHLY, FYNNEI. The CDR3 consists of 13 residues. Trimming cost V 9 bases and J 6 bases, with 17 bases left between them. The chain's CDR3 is CARRTPQAAEAFF. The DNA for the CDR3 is TGTGCCAGGAGGACTCCCCAGGCGGCTGAAGCTTTCTTT.

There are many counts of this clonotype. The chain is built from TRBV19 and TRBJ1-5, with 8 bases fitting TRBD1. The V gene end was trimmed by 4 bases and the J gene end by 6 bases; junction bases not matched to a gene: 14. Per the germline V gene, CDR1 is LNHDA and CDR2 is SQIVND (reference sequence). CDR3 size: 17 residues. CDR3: CASSTGQGLGAIQPQHF. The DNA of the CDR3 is TGTGCCAGTAGTACCGGACAGGGTCTAGGGGCAATTCAGCCCCAGCATTTT. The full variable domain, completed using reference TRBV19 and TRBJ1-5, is DGGITQSPKYLFRKEGQNVTLSCEQNLNHDAMYWYRQDPGQGLRLIYYSQIVNDFQKGDIAEGYSVSREKKESFPLTVTSAQKNPTAFYLCASSTGQGLGAIQPQHFGDGTRLSIL.

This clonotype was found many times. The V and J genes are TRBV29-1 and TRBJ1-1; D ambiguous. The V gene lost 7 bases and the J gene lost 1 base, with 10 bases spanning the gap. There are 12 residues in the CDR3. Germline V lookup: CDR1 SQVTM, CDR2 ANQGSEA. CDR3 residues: CSADLANTEAFF. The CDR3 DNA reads TGCAGCGCTGATCTAGCGAACACTGAAGCTTTCTTT. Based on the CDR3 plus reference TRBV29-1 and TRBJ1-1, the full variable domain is SAVISQKPSRDICQRGTSLTIQCQVDSQVTMMFWYRQQPGQSLTLIATANQGSEATYESGFVIDKFPISRPNLTFSTLTVSNMSPEDSSIYLCSADLANTEAFFGQGTRLTVV.

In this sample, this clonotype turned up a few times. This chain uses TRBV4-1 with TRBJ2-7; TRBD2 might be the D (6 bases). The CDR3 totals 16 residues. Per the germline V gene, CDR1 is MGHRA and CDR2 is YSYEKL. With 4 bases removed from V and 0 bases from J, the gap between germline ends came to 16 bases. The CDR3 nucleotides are TGCGCCAGCAGCCCAGGATTATTCGGGAGCTCCTACGAGCAGTACTTC. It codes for CASSPGLFGSSYEQYF.

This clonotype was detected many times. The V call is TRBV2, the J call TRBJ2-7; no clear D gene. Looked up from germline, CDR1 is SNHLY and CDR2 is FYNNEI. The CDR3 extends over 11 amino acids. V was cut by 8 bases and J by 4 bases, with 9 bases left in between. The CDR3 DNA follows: TGTGCCAGCCTGCTAGGTTACGAGCAGTACTTC. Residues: CASLLGYEQYF.

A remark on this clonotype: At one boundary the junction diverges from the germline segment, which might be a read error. The CDR3 DNA reads TGTGCCAGCAGTTACCAGTCTAGCCCGAACACTGAAGCTTTCTTT. Translated, it gives CASSYQSSPNTEAFF. The V gene is TRBV10-3, the J gene TRBJ1-1, with no clear D. In germline, CDR1 is ENHRY, CDR2 SYGVKD. This CDR3 region has 15 residues.

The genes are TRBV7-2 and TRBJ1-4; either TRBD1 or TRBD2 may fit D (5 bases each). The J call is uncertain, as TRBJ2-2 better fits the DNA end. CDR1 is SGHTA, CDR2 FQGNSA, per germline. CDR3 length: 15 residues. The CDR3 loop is CASSLAAGAGGELFF. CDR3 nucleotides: TGTGCCAGCAGCTTAGCCGCCGGGGCTGGCGGGGAGCTGTTTTTT.

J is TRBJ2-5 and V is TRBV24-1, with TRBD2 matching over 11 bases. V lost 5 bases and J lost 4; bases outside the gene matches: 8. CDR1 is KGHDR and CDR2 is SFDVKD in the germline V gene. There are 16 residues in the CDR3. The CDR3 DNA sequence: TGTGCCACCAGTGGCTATATAGCGGGAGGGGGAGAGACCCAGTACTTC. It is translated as CATSGYIAGGGETQYF.

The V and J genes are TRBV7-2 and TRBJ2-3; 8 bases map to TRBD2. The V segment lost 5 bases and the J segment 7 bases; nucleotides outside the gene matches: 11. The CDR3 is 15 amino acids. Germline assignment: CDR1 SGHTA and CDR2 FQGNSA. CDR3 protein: CASSRSGTSHNTQYF. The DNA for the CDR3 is TGTGCCAGCAGCCGTAGCGGGACAAGTCATAATACGCAGTATTTT.

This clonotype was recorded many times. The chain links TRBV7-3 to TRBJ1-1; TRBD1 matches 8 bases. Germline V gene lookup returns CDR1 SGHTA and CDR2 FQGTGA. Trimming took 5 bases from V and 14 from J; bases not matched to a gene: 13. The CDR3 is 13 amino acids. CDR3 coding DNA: TGTGCCAGCAGCAATTCCGGGACAGGCCTTAAATTCTTT. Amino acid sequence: CASSNSGTGLKFF.

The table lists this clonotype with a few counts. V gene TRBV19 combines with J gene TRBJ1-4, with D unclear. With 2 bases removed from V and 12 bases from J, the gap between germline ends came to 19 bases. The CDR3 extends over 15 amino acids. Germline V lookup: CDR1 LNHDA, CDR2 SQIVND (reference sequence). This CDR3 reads CASSIIGGSLDELFF. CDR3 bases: TGTGCCAGTAGTATAATCGGCGGCTCCCTTGATGAACTGTTTTTT.

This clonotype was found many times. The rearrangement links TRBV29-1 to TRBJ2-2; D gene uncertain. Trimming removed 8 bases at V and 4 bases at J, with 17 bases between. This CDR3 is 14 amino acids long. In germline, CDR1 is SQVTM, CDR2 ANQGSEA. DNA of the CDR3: TGCAGCATCCGGACCGATTCGACCACCGGGGAGCTGTTTTTT. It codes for CSIRTDSTTGELFF.

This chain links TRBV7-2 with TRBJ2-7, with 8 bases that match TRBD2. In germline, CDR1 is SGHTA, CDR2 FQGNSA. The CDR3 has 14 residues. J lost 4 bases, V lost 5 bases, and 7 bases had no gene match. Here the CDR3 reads CASSRGGPGYEQYF. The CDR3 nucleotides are TGTGCCAGCAGCCGGGGGGGCCCAGGGTACGAGCAGTACTTC.

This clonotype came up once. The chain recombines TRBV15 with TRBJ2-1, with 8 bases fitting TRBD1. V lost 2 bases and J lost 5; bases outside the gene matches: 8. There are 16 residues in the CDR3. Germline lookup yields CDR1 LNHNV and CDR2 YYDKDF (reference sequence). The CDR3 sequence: CATSRFEGTGDNEQFF. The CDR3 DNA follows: TGTGCCACCAGCAGATTCGAGGGGACAGGCGACAATGAGCAGTTCTTC.

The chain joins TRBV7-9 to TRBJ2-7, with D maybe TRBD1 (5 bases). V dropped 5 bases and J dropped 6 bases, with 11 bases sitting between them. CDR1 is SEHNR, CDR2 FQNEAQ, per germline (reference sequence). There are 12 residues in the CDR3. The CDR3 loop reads CASSGSGAEQYF. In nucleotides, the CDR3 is TGTGCCAGCAGCGGCTCTGGGGCCGAGCAGTACTTC. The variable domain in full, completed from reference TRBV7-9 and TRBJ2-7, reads DTGVSQNPRHKITKRGQNVTFRCDPISEHNRLYWYRQTLGQGPEFLTYFQNEAQLEKSRLLSDRFSAERPKGSFSTLEIQRTEQGDSAMYLCASSGSGAEQYFGPGTRLTVT.

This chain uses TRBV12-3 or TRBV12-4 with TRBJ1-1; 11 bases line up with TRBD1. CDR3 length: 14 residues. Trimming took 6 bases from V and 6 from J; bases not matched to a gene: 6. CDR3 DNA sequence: TGTGCCAGCAGCCCAGGACAGGGGGCGGCTGAAGCTTTCTTT. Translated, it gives CASSPGQGAAEAFF.